This passage covers 8 T cell receptor beta chains from one sample sequenced in a study of type 1 and type 2 diabetes patients. Amplification started from genomic DNA. The TCR beta CDR3 region was amplified using 30 forward and 13 reverse primers. One entry per CDR3 protein, called by TCRdb with MiXCR from the multiplex PCR reads. The data hold fewer than 300,000 distinct CDR3 sequences, with over 45% observed a single time. Input material: peripheral blood mononuclear cells (PBMCs). The receptors come from a man between 18 and 29 years old with type 2 diabetes.

CDR3 amino acids: CASRLSGWGETQYF. The CDR3 DNA reads as TGTGCCAGCAGGCTAAGCGGGTGGGGAGAGACCCAGTACTTC. The chain employs TRBV3-2 and TRBJ2-5; the table names TRBD2, a call not compared with the DNA. TRBV3-2 is an annotated pseudogene. The CDR3 has 14 amino acids.

The V call is TRBV10-3, the J call TRBJ2-5; tentative D call: TRBD2 (6 bases). The CDR3 covers 16 residues. CDR1 is ENHRY, CDR2 SYGVKD, per germline. The V end was cut by 1 base, the J end by 1 base, with 13 bases between. This chain's CDR3 is CAISEYKGGPQETQYF. CDR3 DNA sequence: TGTGCCATCAGTGAGTACAAGGGAGGTCCCCAAGAGACCCAGTACTTC.

J is TRBJ1-2 and V is TRBV27, with D tentatively TRBD1 (6 bases). The CDR3 covers 14 residues. V was clipped by 7 bases and J by 4 bases, with 16 bases between them. The V gene's germline CDR1 is MNHEY and CDR2 SMNVEV (reference sequence). CDR3 DNA sequence: TGTGCCAGCACGTTCCCCGGGGGCGGCTATGGCTACACCTTC. It yields the protein CASTFPGGGYGYTF.

V and J are TRBV15 and TRBJ1-5; no firm D call. The CDR3 is 17 amino acids. Germline CDR1 and CDR2: LNHNV and YYDKDF (reference sequence). V lost 2 bases and J 4 bases, leaving 18 bases between the germline ends. CDR3 sequence: CATSRRGEAGINQPQHF. For the CDR3, the DNA is TGTGCCACCAGCAGACGAGGAGAGGCAGGCATTAATCAGCCCCAGCATTTT.

The rearrangement links TRBV20-1 to TRBJ2-1; 8 nucleotides line up with TRBD2. This CDR3 spans 15 amino acids. The V gene end was trimmed by 3 bases and the J gene end by 2 bases; junction bases not matched to a gene: 6. In germline, CDR1 is DFQATT, CDR2 SNEGSKA (reference sequence). The CDR3 sequence: CSASGVAGTYNEQFF. In DNA, the CDR3 is TGCAGTGCTAGCGGTGTAGCGGGGACCTACAATGAGCAGTTCTTC.

V and J are TRBV9 and TRBJ1-1; maybe TRBD1 (6 bases). The CDR3 has 15 residues. Germline V gene lookup returns CDR1 SGDLS and CDR2 YYNGEE. Trimming left V 2 bases short and J 1 base short, with 12 bases between. CDR3 protein: CASSVVDRTNTEAFF. The CDR3 region has the DNA TGTGCCAGCAGCGTCGTCGACAGGACGAACACTGAAGCTTTCTTT.

This clonotype was recorded a few times. The chain uses TRBV20-1 and TRBJ2-5; D is unresolved. The V gene's germline CDR1 is DFQATT and CDR2 SNEGSKA (reference sequence). The CDR3 is made up of 13 amino acids. V was shortened by 5 bases and J by 5 bases, with 15 bases between the two germline ends. CDR3 nucleotides: TGCAGTGCTCCCTCTGGACCTCAGGAGACCCAGTACTTC. Protein: CSAPSGPQETQYF.

This clonotype was observed a handful of times. This chain links TRBV12-3 or TRBV12-4 with TRBJ2-7; 8 nucleotides match TRBD1. This CDR3 comprises 14 residues. Trimming at V came to 4 bases and at J to 4 bases, leaving 6 bases not matched to a gene. This chain's CDR3 is CASSSLGQVYEQYF. CDR3 DNA sequence: TGTGCCAGCAGTTCCCTGGGACAGGTTTACGAGCAGTACTTC.